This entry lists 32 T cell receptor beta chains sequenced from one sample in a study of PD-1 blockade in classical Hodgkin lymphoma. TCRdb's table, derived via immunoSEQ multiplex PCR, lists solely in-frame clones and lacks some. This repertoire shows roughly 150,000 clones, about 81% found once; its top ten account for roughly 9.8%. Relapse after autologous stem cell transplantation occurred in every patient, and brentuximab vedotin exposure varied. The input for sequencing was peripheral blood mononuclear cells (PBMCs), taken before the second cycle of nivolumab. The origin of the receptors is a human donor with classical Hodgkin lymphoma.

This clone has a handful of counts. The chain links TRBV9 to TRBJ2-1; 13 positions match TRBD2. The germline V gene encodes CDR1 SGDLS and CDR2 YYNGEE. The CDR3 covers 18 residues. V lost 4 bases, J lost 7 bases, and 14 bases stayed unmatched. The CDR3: CASSPQTSGGADRNEQFF. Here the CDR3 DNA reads TGTGCCAGCAGCCCGCAAACTAGCGGGGGGGCCGATAGGAATGAGCAGTTCTTC.

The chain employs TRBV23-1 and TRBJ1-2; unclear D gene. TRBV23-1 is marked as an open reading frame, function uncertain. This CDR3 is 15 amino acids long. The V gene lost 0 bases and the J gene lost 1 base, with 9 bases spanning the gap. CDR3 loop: CASSQSGPNNYGYTF. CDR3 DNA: TGCGCCAGCAGTCAATCGGGTCCAAATAACTATGGCTACACCTTC.

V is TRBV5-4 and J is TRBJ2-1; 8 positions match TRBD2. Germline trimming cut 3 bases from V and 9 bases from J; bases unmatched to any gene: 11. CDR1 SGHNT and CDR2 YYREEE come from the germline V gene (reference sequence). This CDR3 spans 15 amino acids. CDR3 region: CASSSGLVEGSEQFF. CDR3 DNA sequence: TGTGCCAGCAGCTCGGGACTAGTTGAGGGCAGTGAGCAGTTCTTC.

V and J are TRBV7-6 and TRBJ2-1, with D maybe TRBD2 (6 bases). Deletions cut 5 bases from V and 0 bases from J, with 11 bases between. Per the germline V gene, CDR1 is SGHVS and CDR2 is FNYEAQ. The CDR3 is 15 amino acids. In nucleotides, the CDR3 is TGTGCCAGCAGCCGACTAGGGAGCTCCTACAATGAGCAGTTCTTC. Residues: CASSRLGSSYNEQFF.

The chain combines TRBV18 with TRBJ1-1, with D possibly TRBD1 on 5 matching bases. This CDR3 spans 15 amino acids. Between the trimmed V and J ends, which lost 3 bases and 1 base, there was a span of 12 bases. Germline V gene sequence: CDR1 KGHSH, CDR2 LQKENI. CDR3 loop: CASSPPRASNTEAFF. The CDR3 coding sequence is TGTGCCAGCTCACCTCCCAGGGCCTCGAACACTGAAGCTTTCTTT.

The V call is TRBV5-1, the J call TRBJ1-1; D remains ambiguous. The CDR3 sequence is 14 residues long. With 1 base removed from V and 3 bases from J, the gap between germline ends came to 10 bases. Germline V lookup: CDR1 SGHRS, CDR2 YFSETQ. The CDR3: CASSLNSGYTEAFF. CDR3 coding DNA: TGCGCCAGCAGCTTGAATTCGGGGTACACTGAAGCTTTCTTT. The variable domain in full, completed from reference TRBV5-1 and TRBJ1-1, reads KAGVTQTPRYLIKTRGQQVTLSCSPISGHRSVSWYQQTPGQGLQFLFEYFSETQRNKGNFPGRFSGRQFSNSRSEMNVSTLELGDSALYLCASSLNSGYTEAFFGQGTRLTVV.

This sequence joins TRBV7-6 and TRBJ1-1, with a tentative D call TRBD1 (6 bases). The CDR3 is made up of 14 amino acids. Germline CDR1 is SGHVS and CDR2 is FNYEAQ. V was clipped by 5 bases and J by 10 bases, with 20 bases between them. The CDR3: CASSTTGTMRGAFF. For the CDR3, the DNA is TGTGCCAGCAGCACCACCGGGACAATGAGAGGAGCTTTCTTT. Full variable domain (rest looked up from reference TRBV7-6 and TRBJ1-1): GAGVSQSPRYKVTKRGQDVALRCDPISGHVSLYWYRQALGQGPEFLTYFNYEAQQDKSGLPNDRFSAERPEGSISTLTIQRTEQRDSAMYRCASSTTGTMRGAFFGQGTRLTVV.

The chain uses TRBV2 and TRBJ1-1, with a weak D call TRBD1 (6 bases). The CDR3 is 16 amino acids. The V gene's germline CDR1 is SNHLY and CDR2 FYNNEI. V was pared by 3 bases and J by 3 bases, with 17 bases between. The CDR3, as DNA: TGTGCCAGCAGTGATTGGGGGGCAAAACGGGACACTGAAGCTTTCTTT. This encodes CASSDWGAKRDTEAFF.

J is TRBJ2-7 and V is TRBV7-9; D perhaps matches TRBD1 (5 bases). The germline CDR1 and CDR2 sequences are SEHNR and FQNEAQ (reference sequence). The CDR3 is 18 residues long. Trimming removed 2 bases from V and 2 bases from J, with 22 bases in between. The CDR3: CASSLSPALTGSPYEQYF. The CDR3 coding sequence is TGTGCCAGCAGCTTAAGCCCCGCCCTAACAGGTTCACCCTACGAGCAGTACTTC. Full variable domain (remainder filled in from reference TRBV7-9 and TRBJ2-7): DTGVSQNPRHKITKRGQNVTFRCDPISEHNRLYWYRQTLGQGPEFLTYFQNEAQLEKSRLLSDRFSAERPKGSFSTLEIQRTEQGDSAMYLCASSLSPALTGSPYEQYFGPGTRLTVT.

The DNA of the CDR3 is TGTGCCAGCAGTACCCGAGGGCCCTACGAGCAGTACTTC. Translating gives CASSTRGPYEQYF. This chain links TRBV28 with TRBJ2-7; possible D gene TRBD2, 5 bases. The CDR3 loop spans 13 amino acids. Trimming stripped 5 bases from V and 2 bases from J, with 10 bases between. Germline V lookup: CDR1 MDHEN, CDR2 SYDVKM.

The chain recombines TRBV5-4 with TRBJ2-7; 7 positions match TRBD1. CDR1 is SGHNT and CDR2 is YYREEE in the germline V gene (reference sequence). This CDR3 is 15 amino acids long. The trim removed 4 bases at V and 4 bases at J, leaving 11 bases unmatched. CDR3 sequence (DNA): TGTGCCAGCAGCCAAGCTGAACAGGGGCAGTACGAGCAGTACTTC. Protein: CASSQAEQGQYEQYF.

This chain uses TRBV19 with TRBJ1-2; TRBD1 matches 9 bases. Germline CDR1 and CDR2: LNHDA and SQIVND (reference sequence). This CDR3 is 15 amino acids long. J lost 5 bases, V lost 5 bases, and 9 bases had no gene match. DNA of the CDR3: TGTGCCAGTAGTCCCCGGGACAGGGAGGATTATGGCTACACCTTC. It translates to CASSPRDREDYGYTF.

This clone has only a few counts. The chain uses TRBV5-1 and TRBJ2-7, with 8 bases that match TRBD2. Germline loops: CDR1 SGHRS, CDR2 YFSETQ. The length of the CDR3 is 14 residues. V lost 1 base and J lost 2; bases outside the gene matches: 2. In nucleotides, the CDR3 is TGCGCCAGCAGCTTGCCGGGAGGGCCCTACGAGCAGTACTTC. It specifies CASSLPGGPYEQYF.

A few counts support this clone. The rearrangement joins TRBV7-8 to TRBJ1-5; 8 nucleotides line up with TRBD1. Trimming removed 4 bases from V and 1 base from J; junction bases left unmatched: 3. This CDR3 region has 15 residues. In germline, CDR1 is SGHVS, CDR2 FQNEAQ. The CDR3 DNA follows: TGTGCCAGCAGCTCCTACAGGGGGAGCAATCAGCCCCAGCATTTT. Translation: CASSSYRGSNQPQHF. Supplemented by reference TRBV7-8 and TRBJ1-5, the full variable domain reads GAGVSQSPRYKVAKRGQDVALRCDPISGHVSLFWYQQALGQGPEFLTYFQNEAQLDKSGLPSDRFFAERPEGSVSTLKIQRTQQEDSAVYLCASSSYRGSNQPQHFGDGTRLSIL.

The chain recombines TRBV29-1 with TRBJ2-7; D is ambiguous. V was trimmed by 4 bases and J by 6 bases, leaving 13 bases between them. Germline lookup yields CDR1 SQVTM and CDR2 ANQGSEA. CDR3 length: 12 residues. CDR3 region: CSVGAVSFEQYF. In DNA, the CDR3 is TGCAGCGTTGGGGCTGTCTCTTTCGAGCAGTACTTC.

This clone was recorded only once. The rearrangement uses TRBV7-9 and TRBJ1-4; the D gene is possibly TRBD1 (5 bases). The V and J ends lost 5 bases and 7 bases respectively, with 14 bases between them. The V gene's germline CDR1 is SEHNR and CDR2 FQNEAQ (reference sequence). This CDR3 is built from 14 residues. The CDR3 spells CASSPWGTGEKLFF. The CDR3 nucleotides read TGTGCCAGCAGCCCCTGGGGAACAGGTGAAAAACTGTTTTTT.

The CDR3 here is CSVRVGETQYF. CDR3 in DNA: TGCAGTGTCCGTGTAGGGGAGACCCAGTACTTC. The rearrangement joins TRBV20-1 to TRBJ2-5; no firm D call. The V end was cut by 7 bases, the J end by 5 bases, with 11 bases between. Germline V CDR1 and CDR2: DFQATT, SNEGSKA (reference sequence). There are 11 residues in the CDR3.

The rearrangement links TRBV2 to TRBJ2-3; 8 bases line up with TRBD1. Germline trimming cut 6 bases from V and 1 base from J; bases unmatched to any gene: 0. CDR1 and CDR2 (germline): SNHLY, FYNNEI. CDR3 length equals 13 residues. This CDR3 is CASRTGGTDTQYF. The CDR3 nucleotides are TGTGCCAGCAGGACAGGGGGCACAGATACGCAGTATTTT.

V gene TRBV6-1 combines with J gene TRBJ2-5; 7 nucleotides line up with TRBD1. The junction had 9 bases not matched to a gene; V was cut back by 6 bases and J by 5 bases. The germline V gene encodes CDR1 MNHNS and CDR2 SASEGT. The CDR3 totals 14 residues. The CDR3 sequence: CASRARDSRETQYF. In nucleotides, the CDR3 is TGTGCCAGCAGAGCCCGGGACAGCCGTGAGACCCAGTACTTC.

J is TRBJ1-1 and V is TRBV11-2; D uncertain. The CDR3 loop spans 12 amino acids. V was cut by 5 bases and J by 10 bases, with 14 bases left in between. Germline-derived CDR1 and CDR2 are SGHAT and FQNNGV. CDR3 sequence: CASSLVARVAFF. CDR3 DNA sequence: TGTGCCAGCAGCCTCGTCGCCCGTGTAGCTTTCTTT.

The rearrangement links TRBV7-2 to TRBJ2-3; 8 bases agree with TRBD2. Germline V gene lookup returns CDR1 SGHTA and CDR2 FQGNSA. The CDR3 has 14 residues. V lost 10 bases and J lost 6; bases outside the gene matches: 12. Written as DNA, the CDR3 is TGTGCCACCAATACCCCCCGACTAGCGGATACGCAGTATTTT. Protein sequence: CATNTPRLADTQYF.

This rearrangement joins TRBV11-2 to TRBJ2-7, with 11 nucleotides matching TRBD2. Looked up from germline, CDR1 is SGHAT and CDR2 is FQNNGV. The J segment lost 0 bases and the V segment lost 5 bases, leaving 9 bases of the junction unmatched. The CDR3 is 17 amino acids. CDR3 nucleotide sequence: TGTGCCAGCAGCCGGAGACTAGCGGGATTTAACTCCTACGAGCAGTACTTC. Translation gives CASSRRLAGFNSYEQYF.

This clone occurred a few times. The chain's CDR3 is CAGLAGGRETQYF. The DNA for the CDR3 is TGTGCCGGTTTAGCGGGGGGGCGTGAGACCCAGTACTTC. The V call is TRBV6-1, the J call TRBJ2-5, with 11 bases fitting TRBD2. The CDR3 length is 13 residues. Germline V lookup: CDR1 MNHNS, CDR2 SASEGT. With V trimmed by 11 bases and J by 5 bases, 7 bases remained unmatched.

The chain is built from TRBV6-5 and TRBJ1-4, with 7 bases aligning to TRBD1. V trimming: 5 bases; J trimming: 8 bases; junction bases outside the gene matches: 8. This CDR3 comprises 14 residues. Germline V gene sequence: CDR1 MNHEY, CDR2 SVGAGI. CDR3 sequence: CASSEDRAREKLFF. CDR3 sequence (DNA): TGTGCCAGCAGTGAAGACAGGGCACGGGAAAAACTGTTTTTT.

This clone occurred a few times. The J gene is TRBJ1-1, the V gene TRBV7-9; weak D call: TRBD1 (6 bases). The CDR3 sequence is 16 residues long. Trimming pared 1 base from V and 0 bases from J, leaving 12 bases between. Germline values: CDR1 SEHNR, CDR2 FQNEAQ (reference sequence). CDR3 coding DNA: TGTGCCAGCAGCTTAGTTGGTCGGACAGTGAACACTGAAGCTTTCTTT. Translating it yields CASSLVGRTVNTEAFF.

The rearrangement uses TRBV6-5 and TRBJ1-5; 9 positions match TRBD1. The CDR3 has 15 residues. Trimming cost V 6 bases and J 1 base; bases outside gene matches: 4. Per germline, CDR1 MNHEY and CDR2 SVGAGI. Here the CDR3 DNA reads TGTGCCAGCAGACCAGGACAGGGGAGCAATCAGCCCCAGCATTTT. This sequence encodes CASRPGQGSNQPQHF.

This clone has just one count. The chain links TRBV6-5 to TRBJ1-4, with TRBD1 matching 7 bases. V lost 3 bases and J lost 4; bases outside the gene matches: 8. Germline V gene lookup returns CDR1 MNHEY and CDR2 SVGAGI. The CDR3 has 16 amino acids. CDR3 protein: CASSYSGQVINEKLFF. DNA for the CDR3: TGTGCCAGCAGTTATTCCGGACAGGTTATTAATGAAAAACTGTTTTTT.

The CDR3 here is CASSLYEGNRRTQYF. The CDR3 nucleotides read TGTGCCAGCAGTTTATACGAGGGAAACCGTCGAACCCAGTACTTC. The chain couples TRBV25-1 to TRBJ2-5; perhaps TRBD2 as D (5 bases). In germline, CDR1 is MGHDK, CDR2 SYGVNS. This CDR3 is built from 15 residues. Trimming stripped 5 bases from V and 8 bases from J, with 21 bases between. Full variable domain (rest looked up from reference TRBV25-1 and TRBJ2-5): EADIYQTPRYLVIGTGKKITLECSQTMGHDKMYWYQQDPGMELHLIHYSYGVNSTEKGDLSSESTVSRIRTEHFPLTLESARPSHTSQYLCASSLYEGNRRTQYFGPGTRLLVL.

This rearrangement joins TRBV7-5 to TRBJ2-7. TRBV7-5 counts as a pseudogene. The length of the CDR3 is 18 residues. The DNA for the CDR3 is TGTGCCAGAAGCTTATCTGTTTTTGCTCGGGGACGGGCTTGCGAGCAGTACTTC. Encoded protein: CARSLSVFARGRACEQYF.

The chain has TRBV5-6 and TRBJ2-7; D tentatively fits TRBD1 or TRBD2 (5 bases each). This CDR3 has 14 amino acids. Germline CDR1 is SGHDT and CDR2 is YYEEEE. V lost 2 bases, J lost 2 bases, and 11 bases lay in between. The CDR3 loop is CASSFRDRTYEQYF. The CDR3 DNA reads TGTGCCAGCAGCTTCCGGGACCGCACCTACGAGCAGTACTTC.

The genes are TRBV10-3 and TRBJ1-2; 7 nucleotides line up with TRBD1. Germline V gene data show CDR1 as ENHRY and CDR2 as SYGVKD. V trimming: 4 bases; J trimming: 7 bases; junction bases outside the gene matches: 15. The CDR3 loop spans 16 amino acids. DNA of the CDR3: TGTGCCATCAGTGCCCTAAGACAGGGAGGAGATGGTGGCTACACCTTC. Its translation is CAISALRQGGDGGYTF.

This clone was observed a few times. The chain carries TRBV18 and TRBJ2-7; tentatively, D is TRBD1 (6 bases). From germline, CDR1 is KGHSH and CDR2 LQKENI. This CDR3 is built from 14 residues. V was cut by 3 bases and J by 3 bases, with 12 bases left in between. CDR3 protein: CASSPGDTFYEQYF. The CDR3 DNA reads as TGTGCCAGCTCACCGGGGGACACGTTCTACGAGCAGTACTTC.